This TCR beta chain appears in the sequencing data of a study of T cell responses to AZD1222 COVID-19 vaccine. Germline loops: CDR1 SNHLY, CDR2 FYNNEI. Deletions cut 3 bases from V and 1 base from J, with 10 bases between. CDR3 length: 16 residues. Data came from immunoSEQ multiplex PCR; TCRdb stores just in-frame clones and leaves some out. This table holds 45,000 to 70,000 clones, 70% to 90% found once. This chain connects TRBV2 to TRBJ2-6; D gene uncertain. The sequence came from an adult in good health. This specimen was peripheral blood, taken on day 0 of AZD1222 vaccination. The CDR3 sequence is CASSEVVHSGANVLTF. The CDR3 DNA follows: TGTGCCAGCAGTGAGGTTGTCCATTCTGGGGCCAACGTCCTGACTTTC.